This TCR beta chain was identified during a study of control samples from healthy donors and cancer patients. The table came from immunoSEQ multiplex PCR; TCRdb's copy has only in-frame clones and leaves some out. The repertoire includes about 120,000 clones, about nine tenths of them detected once, and approximately 3.5% sits in the top ten. Germline assignment: CDR1 SGHDT and CDR2 YYEEEE. Trimming shortened V by 0 bases and J by 7 bases, and 4 bases separated the two germline ends. The CDR3 is made up of 11 amino acids. V usage is TRBV5-6 and J usage is TRBJ1-2; D not certain. Sequencing was performed on blood. The source of this sequence is a man aged 40-50 years in good health. The CDR3 DNA follows: TGTGCCAGCAGCTTGGGGGCTGGCTACACCTTC. As protein: CASSLGAGYTF.